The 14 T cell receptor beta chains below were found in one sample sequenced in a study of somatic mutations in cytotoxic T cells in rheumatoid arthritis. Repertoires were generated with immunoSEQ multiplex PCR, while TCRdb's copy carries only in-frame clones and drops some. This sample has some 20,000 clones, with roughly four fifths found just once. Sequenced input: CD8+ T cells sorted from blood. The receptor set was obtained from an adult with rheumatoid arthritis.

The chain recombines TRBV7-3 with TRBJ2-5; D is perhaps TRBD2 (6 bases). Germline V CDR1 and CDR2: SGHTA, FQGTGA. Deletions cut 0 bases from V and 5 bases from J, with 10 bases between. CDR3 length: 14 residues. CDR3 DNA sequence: TGTGCCAGCAGCTTAACTGGAGGGATGGAGACCCAGTACTTC. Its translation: CASSLTGGMETQYF.

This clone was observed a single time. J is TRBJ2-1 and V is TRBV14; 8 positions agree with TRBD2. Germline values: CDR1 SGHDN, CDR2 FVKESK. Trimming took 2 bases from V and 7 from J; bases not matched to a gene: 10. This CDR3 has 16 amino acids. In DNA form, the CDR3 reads TGTGCCAGCAGCCAACCTCTAGCGGGCACCCTGAATGAGCAGTTCTTC. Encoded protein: CASSQPLAGTLNEQFF.

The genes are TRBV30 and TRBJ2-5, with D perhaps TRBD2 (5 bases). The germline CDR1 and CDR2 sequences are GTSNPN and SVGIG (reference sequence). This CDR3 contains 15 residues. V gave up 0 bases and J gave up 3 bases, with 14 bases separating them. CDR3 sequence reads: CAWSVLYEGEETQYF. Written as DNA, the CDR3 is TGTGCCTGGAGTGTACTTTATGAGGGAGAAGAGACCCAGTACTTC.

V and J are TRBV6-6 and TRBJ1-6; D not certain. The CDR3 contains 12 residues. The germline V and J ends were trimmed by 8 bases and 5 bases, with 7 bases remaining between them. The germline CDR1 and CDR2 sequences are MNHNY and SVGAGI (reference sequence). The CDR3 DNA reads TGTGCCAGCGCCGGGGATAATTCACCCCTCCACTTT. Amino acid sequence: CASAGDNSPLHF.

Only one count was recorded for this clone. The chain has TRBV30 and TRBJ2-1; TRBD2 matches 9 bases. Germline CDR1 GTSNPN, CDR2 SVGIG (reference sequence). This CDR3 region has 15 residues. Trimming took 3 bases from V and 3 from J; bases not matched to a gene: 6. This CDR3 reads CAWRGGAGGYNEQFF. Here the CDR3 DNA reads TGTGCCTGGAGAGGAGGAGCGGGAGGCTACAATGAGCAGTTCTTC. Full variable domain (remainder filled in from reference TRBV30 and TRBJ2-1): SQTIHQWPATLVQPVGSPLSLECTVEGTSNPNLYWYRQAAGRGLQLLFYSVGIGQISSEVPQNLSASRPQDRQFILSSKKLLLSDSGFYLCAWRGGAGGYNEQFFGPGTRLTVL.

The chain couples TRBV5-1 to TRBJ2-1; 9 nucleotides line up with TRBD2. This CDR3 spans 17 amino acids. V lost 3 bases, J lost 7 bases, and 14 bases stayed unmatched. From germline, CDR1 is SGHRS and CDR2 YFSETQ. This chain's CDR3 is CASSSPTSGPDRNEQFF. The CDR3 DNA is TGCGCCAGCAGCTCCCCGACTAGCGGACCGGATAGGAATGAGCAGTTCTTC.

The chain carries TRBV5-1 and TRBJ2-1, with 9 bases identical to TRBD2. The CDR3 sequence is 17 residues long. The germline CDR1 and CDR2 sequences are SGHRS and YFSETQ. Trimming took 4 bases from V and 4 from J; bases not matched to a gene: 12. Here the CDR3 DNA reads TGCGCCAGCAGCACCGCCTTGGCTAGCGGGATGTACAATGAGCAGTTCTTC. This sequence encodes CASSTALASGMYNEQFF.

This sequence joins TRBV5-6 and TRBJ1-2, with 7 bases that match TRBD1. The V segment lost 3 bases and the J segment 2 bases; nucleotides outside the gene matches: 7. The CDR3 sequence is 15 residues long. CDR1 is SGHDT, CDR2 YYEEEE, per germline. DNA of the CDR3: TGTGCCAGCAGCTACGGGAAGACAGGGAACTATGGCTACACCTTC. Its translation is CASSYGKTGNYGYTF.

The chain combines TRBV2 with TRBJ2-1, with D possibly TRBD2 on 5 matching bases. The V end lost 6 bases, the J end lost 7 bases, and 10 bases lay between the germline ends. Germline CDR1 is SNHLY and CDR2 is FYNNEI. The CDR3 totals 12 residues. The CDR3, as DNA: TGTGCCAGCAGCCTCCTAGCAAATGAGCAGTTCTTC. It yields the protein CASSLLANEQFF.

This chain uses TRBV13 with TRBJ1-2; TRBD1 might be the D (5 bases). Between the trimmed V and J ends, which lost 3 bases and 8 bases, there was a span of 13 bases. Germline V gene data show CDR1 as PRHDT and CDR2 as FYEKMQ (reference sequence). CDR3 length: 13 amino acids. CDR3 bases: TGTGCCAGCAGCTTGGGGGGTCCGTGGGGCTACACCTTC. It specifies CASSLGGPWGYTF. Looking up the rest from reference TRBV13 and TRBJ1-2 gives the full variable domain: AAGVIQSPRHLIKEKRETATLKCYPIPRHDTVYWYQQGPGQDPQFLISFYEKMQSDKGSIPDRFSAQQFSDYHSELNMSSLELGDSALYFCASSLGGPWGYTFGSGTRLTVV.

The CDR3 is CASSLGIPDRSYEQYV. DNA for the CDR3: TGTGCCAGCAGCTTGGGTATCCCGGACAGGTCCTACGAGCAGTACGTC. The genes are TRBV5-6 and TRBJ2-7; 7 nucleotides match TRBD1. This CDR3 is 16 amino acids long. CDR1 is SGHDT and CDR2 is YYEEEE in the germline V gene. V lost 0 bases to trimming and J lost 1 base; unmatched junction nucleotides: 7.

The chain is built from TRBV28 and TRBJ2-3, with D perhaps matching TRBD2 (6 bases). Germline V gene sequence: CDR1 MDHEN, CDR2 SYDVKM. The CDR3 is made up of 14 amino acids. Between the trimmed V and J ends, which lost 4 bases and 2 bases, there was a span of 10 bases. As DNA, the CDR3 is TGTGCCAGCAGTTGGGGGGAAGACACAGATACGCAGTATTTT. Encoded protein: CASSWGEDTDTQYF.

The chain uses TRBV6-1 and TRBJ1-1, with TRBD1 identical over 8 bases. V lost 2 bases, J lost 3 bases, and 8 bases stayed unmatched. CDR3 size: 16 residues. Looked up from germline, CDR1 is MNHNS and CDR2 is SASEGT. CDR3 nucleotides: TGTGCCAGCAGTGAACCTTGGACAGGGAGGGACACTGAAGCTTTCTTT. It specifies CASSEPWTGRDTEAFF.

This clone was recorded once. This chain's CDR3 is CAISEFRTGGGYGYTF. The CDR3 bases are TGTGCCATCAGTGAGTTCAGGACAGGGGGTGGCTATGGCTACACCTTC. The chain couples TRBV10-3 to TRBJ1-2, with 10 nucleotides matching TRBD1. Germline CDR1 reads ENHRY; CDR2 reads SYGVKD. With V trimmed by 1 base and J by 4 bases, 6 bases remained unmatched. This CDR3 has 16 residues.